The 9 T cell receptor beta chains below come from one sample, sequenced in a study of T cells after yellow fever vaccination. MiXCR was run by TCRdb on the 5' RACE reads, yielding one entry per CDR3 protein. The sample holds about 150,000 distinct CDR3 sequences, roughly 6.7% seen once. The source material was CD4+ T cells sorted from PBMCs, sampled 10 days after the yellow fever booster vaccination. These TCRs come from a man aged 30 to 45 who received the YFV17D yellow fever vaccine.

This clonotype has more than one count but fewer than ten. In DNA, the CDR3 is TGTGCCAGCAGCCAAGCAGGGGGGAGCTCCTACAATGAGCAGTTCTTC. This encodes CASSQAGGSSYNEQFF. The chain employs TRBV3-1 and TRBJ2-1; tentatively, D is TRBD1 (7 bases). Germline V gene data show CDR1 as LGHDT and CDR2 as YNNKEL (reference sequence). Trimming cost V 1 base and J 0 bases, with 10 bases left between them. The CDR3 extends over 16 amino acids.

This clonotype was observed at least ten times. The chain combines TRBV10-2 with TRBJ2-2; D possibly corresponds to TRBD2 (6 bases). This CDR3 comprises 16 residues. Trimming shortened V by 6 bases and J by 0 bases, and 14 bases separated the two germline ends. Per germline, CDR1 WSHSY and CDR2 SAAADI. The CDR3 loop is CASSGLPGANTGELFF. The CDR3 region has the DNA TGCGCCAGCAGCGGACTGCCGGGGGCGAACACCGGGGAGCTGTTTTTT.

This clonotype was found many times. The rearrangement joins TRBV20-1 to TRBJ2-1, with a weak D call TRBD2 (5 bases). This CDR3 has 18 residues. The V and J ends lost 3 bases and 0 bases respectively, with 21 bases between them. CDR1 DFQATT and CDR2 SNEGSKA come from the germline V gene (reference sequence). CDR3 protein: CSASLLAAGRSSYNEQFF. The CDR3 DNA reads TGCAGTGCTAGTCTTCTCGCGGCGGGCCGAAGCTCCTACAATGAGCAGTTCTTC.

This clonotype was detected many times. The CDR3 sequence is CASSLGPISWVEQYF. Here the CDR3 DNA reads TGCGCCAGCAGCTTGGGACCTATCTCCTGGGTCGAGCAGTACTTC. V and J are TRBV5-1 and TRBJ2-7, with no clear D. V was trimmed by 0 bases and J by 6 bases, leaving 16 bases between them. Per the germline V gene, CDR1 is SGHRS and CDR2 is YFSETQ. The CDR3 runs 15 residues.

In regard to this clonotype: Being one base from a much bigger clone, this may be a read error. The gene calls are TRBV3-1 and TRBJ2-1; D might be TRBD2 (5 bases). From germline, CDR1 is LGHDT and CDR2 YNNKEL (reference sequence). This CDR3 contains 15 residues. As DNA, the CDR3 is TGTGCCACCGCGGGTTCGGCGGGCGGATACAATGAGCAGTGCTTC. Translating gives CATAGSAGGYNEQCF.

This clonotype has a count of ten or more. In DNA, the CDR3 is TGTGCCAGCAGCTTGGAACCTCCGGGAGAGACCCAGTACTTC. Amino acid sequence: CASSLEPPGETQYF. The chain uses TRBV5-6 and TRBJ2-5; no definite D call. CDR1 is SGHDT, CDR2 YYEEEE, per germline. This CDR3 is built from 14 residues. Trimming left V 0 bases short and J 4 bases short, with 10 bases between.

This clonotype was counted ten times or more. The genes are TRBV4-2 and TRBJ2-7; D is perhaps TRBD1 (7 bases). Between the trimmed V and J ends, which lost 0 bases and 4 bases, there was a span of 13 bases. Germline V gives CDR1 LGHNA, CDR2 YNFKEQ. CDR3 size: 15 residues. CDR3: CASSQDQGGSYEQYF. The CDR3 coding sequence is TGTGCCAGCAGCCAAGACCAGGGGGGAAGTTACGAGCAGTACTTC.

A few counts support this clonotype. This chain uses TRBV10-3 with TRBJ2-1; perhaps TRBD1 as D (5 bases). The CDR3 consists of 15 residues. V was pared by 0 bases and J by 7 bases, with 13 bases between. Germline values: CDR1 ENHRY, CDR2 SYGVKD. CDR3 DNA: TGTGCCATCAGTGAGTCGACTCTTGGGGCGAATGAGCAGTTCTTC. The encoded protein is CAISESTLGANEQFF.

The V call is TRBV4-3, the J call TRBJ1-5, with unresolved D. CDR3 length: 14 amino acids. The V and J ends lost 1 base and 2 bases respectively, with 6 bases between them. CDR1 and CDR2 from the germline V gene are LGHNA and YSLEER. CDR3 coding DNA: TGCGCCAGCAGCCAAGCTCAGGGCAATCAGCCCCAGCATTTT. As protein: CASSQAQGNQPQHF.